This entry describes one T cell receptor (beta chain). The ends lost 7 bases at V and 5 bases at J; junction bases unmatched: 12. CDR3 length: 14 residues. Germline CDR1 and CDR2: SQVTM and ANQGSEA. It was cDNA, reverse transcribed from extracted RNA, that served as the sequencing template. Sequencing was performed with immunoSEQ multiplex PCR; in TCRdb, only in-frame clones are kept and a portion is missing. Of 200,000 or so clones listed, around 62% were seen once; the top ten hold 0.45%. The data are from a study of CD8+ T cells in alopecia areata. The sample here was CD4+ T cells sorted from blood, taken at week 0. The TCR was taken from a human donor with alopecia areata. The rearrangement uses TRBV29-1 and TRBJ1-1; 8 bases align to TRBD1. CDR3 coding DNA: TGCAGCGCCTATCAGGGGGCCCAGAGAACTGAAGCTTTCTTT. Protein sequence: CSAYQGAQRTEAFF.